A selection of T cell receptor beta chains follows, all from one sample in a study of T-cell reconstitution after alpha-beta-depleted transplantation in children. TCRdb reprocessed the PCR reads via MiXCR and lists one record per CDR3 protein. The sample records around 370,000 distinct CDR3 sequences, about 9.3% being singletons. Sequenced material: PBMCs from the stem cell graft donor, taken from the stem cell graft. The receptor set was obtained from a human donor who donated a stem cell graft to a child with acute lymphoblastic leukemia. CDR3s include the opening cysteine and the closing phenylalanine or tryptophan. The D gene is left open where the match is weak. Some rows mark clone size as missing; the rest say once, few, many or name a class of expanded clone.

abundance	len	j_gene	v_gene	d_gene	CDR3aa	CDR3nt
few	15	TRBJ2-3	TRBV7-3	NA	CASSSGRAGTDTQYF	TGTGCCAGCAGCTCCGGCCGGGCGGGCACAGATACGCAGTATTTT
few	15	TRBJ1-4	TRBV4-2	TRBD1	CASSQGTGANEKLFF	TGTGCCAGCAGCCAAGGGACAGGGGCTAATGAAAAACTGTTTTTT
NA	14	TRBJ2-2	TRBV6-1	NA	CASSVLQEAGELFF	TGTGCCAGCAGTGTATTACAAGAGGCCGGGGAGCTGTTTTTT
NA	16	TRBJ2-7	TRBV7-9	TRBD2	CASSGPGTSASYEQYF	TGTGCCAGCAGCGGGCCGGGGACTAGCGCGTCCTACGAGCAGTACTTC
few	19	TRBJ2-1	TRBV4-1	NA	CASSQEFNSGTGSYNEQFF	TGCGCCAGCAGCCAAGAATTTAATAGCGGGACAGGCTCCTACAATGAGCAGTTCTTC
NA	14	TRBJ2-3	TRBV29-1	TRBD2	CSVETSGSVYTQYF	TGCAGCGTCGAAACTAGCGGGAGTGTGTATACGCAGTATTTT
few	14	TRBJ2-5	TRBV20-1	TRBD2	CSADGLAGDETQYF	TGCAGTGCTGACGGGCTAGCGGGAGACGAGACCCAGTACTTC
many	13	TRBJ1-5	TRBV19	NA	CASSFRGGQPQHF	TGTGCCAGTAGTTTCAGGGGCGGGCAGCCCCAGCATTTT
few	18	TRBJ2-5	TRBV25-1	NA	CASSELPRRQGGQETQYF	TGTGCCAGCAGTGAACTGCCCCGAAGACAGGGAGGGCAAGAGACCCAGTACTTC
NA	15	TRBJ1-2	TRBV11-2	NA	CASSLSPGVSYGYTF	TGTGCCAGCAGCTTATCTCCGGGGGTGTCCTATGGCTACACCTTC
NA	14	TRBJ1-2	TRBV5-1	NA	CASSVGTGAYGYTF	TGCGCCAGCAGCGTTGGGACGGGAGCCTATGGCTACACCTTC
many	14	TRBJ1-1	TRBV29-1	TRBD1	CSVLTGGLNTEAFF	TGCAGCGTCCTTACAGGGGGCTTGAACACTGAAGCTTTCTTT
many	14	TRBJ2-7	TRBV6-1	TRBD2	CASSRLAGVYEQYF	TGTGCCAGCAGCCGACTAGCGGGAGTCTACGAGCAGTACTTC
NA	15	TRBJ1-4	TRBV4-3	NA	CASSQGGRLDEKLFF	TGCGCCAGCAGCCAGGGGGGGAGACTGGATGAAAAACTGTTTTTT
many	15	TRBJ2-5	TRBV20-1	TRBD2	CSADPGTRVRETQYF	TGCAGTGCTGATCCCGGGACTAGGGTCCGCGAGACCCAGTACTTC
few	18	TRBJ2-7	TRBV6-1	NA	CASRPLSSWGGLAYEQYF	TGTGCCAGCAGGCCATTGTCTTCCTGGGGGGGCTTGGCCTACGAGCAGTACTTC
few	13	TRBJ2-1	TRBV28	NA	CASSSFPPNEQFF	TGTGCCAGCAGTTCGTTCCCCCCCAATGAGCAGTTCTTC
few	12	TRBJ1-1	TRBV5-5	NA	CASSWDYTEAFF	TGTGCCAGCAGCTGGGACTACACTGAAGCTTTCTTT
NA	12	TRBJ1-1	TRBV7-9	NA	CASRFAGTEAFF	TGTGCCAGCAGGTTTGCGGGCACTGAAGCTTTCTTT
few	14	TRBJ1-1	TRBV12-3/TRBV12-4	TRBD1	CASTRDRGSTEAFF	TGTGCCAGCACCCGAGACAGGGGGAGCACTGAAGCTTTCTTT
NA	14	TRBJ1-1	TRBV12-3/TRBV12-4	TRBD1	CASRPGTGGIEAFF	TGTGCCAGCAGACCCGGGACAGGGGGCATTGAAGCTTTCTTT
few	13	TRBJ2-5	TRBV5-1	NA	CASSIWGKETQYF	TGCGCCAGCAGCATTTGGGGTAAAGAGACCCAGTACTTC
few	21	TRBJ2-2	TRBV4-1	TRBD1	CASSQDIGGKGQGIRGGELFF	TGCGCCAGCAGCCAAGATATAGGTGGGAAGGGACAGGGGATTCGGGGCGGGGAGCTGTTTTTT
NA	16	TRBJ2-3	TRBV5-5	TRBD2	CASSLAAAGRADTQYF	TGTGCCAGCAGCTTGGCCGCAGCGGGGAGGGCAGATACGCAGTATTTT
many	16	TRBJ2-7	TRBV5-1	TRBD2	CASSRGGSSSSYEQYF	TGCGCCAGCAGTAGGGGAGGGTCTAGTAGCTCCTACGAGCAGTACTTC
many	14	TRBJ2-2	TRBV5-1	NA	CASSLTSSTGELFF	TGCGCCAGCAGCTTGACTAGTTCCACCGGGGAGCTGTTTTTT
NA	13	TRBJ1-1	TRBV12-3/TRBV12-4	TRBD1	CASSLKGAAEAFF	TGTGCCAGCAGTTTAAAGGGGGCGGCTGAAGCTTTCTTT
few	13	TRBJ2-2	TRBV28	NA	CASSPRVAGELFF	TGTGCCAGCAGTCCCAGGGTAGCGGGGGAGCTGTTTTTT
NA	16	TRBJ2-6	TRBV28	NA	CASSQQGYSGANVLTF	TGTGCCAGCAGTCAACAGGGCTACTCTGGGGCCAACGTCCTGACTTTC
NA	16	TRBJ2-1	TRBV11-2	TRBD2	CASSIRTSGGSNEQFF	TGTGCCAGCAGCATTCGGACTAGCGGGGGGAGCAATGAGCAGTTCTTC
NA	14	TRBJ1-6	TRBV20-1	TRBD1	CSATLDRGNSPLHF	TGCAGTGCTACCCTTGACAGGGGGAATTCACCCCTCCACTTT
many	15	TRBJ2-7	TRBV29-1	NA	CSVETPGSTRYEQYF	TGCAGCGTTGAAACGCCCGGAAGTACTAGATACGAGCAGTACTTC
few	16	TRBJ1-1	TRBV3-1	TRBD1	CASSQPDRVANTEAFF	TGTGCCAGCAGCCAGCCCGACAGGGTGGCGAACACTGAAGCTTTCTTT
few	11	TRBJ2-3	TRBV29-1	NA	CSALLTDTQYF	TGCAGCGCCCTTCTCACAGATACGCAGTATTTT
few	15	TRBJ1-5	TRBV18	TRBD1	CASSTMDRGNQPQHF	TGTGCCAGCTCAACCATGGACAGGGGAAATCAGCCCCAGCATTTT
many	16	TRBJ1-6	TRBV12-3/TRBV12-4	TRBD1	CASSFSGQGRNSPLHF	TGTGCCAGCAGTTTCTCGGGACAGGGGAGGAATTCACCCCTCCACTTT
few	15	TRBJ2-1	TRBV12-3/TRBV12-4	TRBD1	CASSGRDREYNEQFF	TGTGCCAGCAGTGGCCGGGACAGAGAATACAATGAGCAGTTCTTC
NA	20	TRBJ2-2	TRBV3-1	NA	CASSQRGGTATRGYTGELFF	TGTGCCAGCAGCCAACGTGGGGGAACTGCGACGCGAGGGTACACCGGGGAGCTGTTTTTT
once	12	TRBJ1-4	TRBV6-2/TRBV6-3	NA	CASASRMEKLFF	TGTGCCAGCGCTTCGAGGATGGAAAAACTGTTTTTT
NA	18	TRBJ1-2	TRBV19	NA	CASSIFGRQARLNYGYTF	TGTGCCAGTAGTATTTTTGGTCGACAAGCTAGGCTCAACTATGGCTACACCTTC
few	13	TRBJ1-1	TRBV2	TRBD1	CASRSGGATEAFF	TGTGCCAGCAGGTCAGGGGGGGCAACTGAAGCTTTCTTT
NA	14	TRBJ1-2	TRBV4-1	TRBD1	CASSHVTGDYGYTF	TGCGCCAGCAGCCACGTGACAGGGGACTATGGCTACACCTTC
NA	14	TRBJ2-7	TRBV7-6	NA	CASSLGGRATEQYF	TGTGCCAGCAGCTTAGGGGGGCGGGCAACCGAGCAGTACTTC
NA	14	TRBJ2-1	TRBV10-3	TRBD1	CAISQGALYGGQFF	TGTGCCATCAGCCAGGGGGCCCTTTATGGGGGGCAGTTCTTC
many	15	TRBJ1-2	TRBV6-1	NA	CASSPRGAGAYGYTF	TGTGCCAGCAGCCCGCGGGGGGCTGGGGCCTATGGCTACACCTTC
few	15	TRBJ2-1	TRBV12-3/TRBV12-4	TRBD2	CASSAGLYLSNEQFF	TGTGCCAGCAGCGCGGGACTATACCTTAGCAATGAGCAGTTCTTC
NA	16	TRBJ2-7	TRBV27	TRBD1	CASSLSWQGAGYEQYF	TGTGCCAGCAGTTTATCGTGGCAGGGGGCAGGATACGAGCAGTACTTC
few	16	TRBJ2-5	TRBV11-2	NA	CASSPRTIRWQETQYF	TGTGCCAGCAGCCCCCGGACAATACGGTGGCAAGAGACCCAGTACTTC